The text below deals with one TCR beta chain. The antigen remains unidentified. This sample was included in a study of T cell repertoires in cytomegalovirus infection. Study-level background: Both CMV infection and a matching HLA type were indicated by public TCR beta signatures. Study findings and constraints: Cumulative public TCR beta family frequency identified CMV carriers with the relevant HLA. Dominant in the ex vivo response were TCR beta clonotypes restricted by HLA-C and specific for CMV.

TCRdb itself ran the reads through MiXCR, one entry per CDR3 protein. The sample has some 920,000 distinct CDR3 sequences; roughly 30% are singletons. Source: cultured CD8+ T cells from PBMCs, taken from culture after CMV antigen stimulation. This sequence originates from a human donor in good health (CMV status not recorded). Some clones in this sample may be carry-over from other donors' samples.

CDR3 sequence: CASRAANYGYTF. In DNA form, the CDR3 reads TGTGCCAGCAGAGCGGCTAACTATGGCTACACCTTC. The J gene is TRBJ1-2, the V gene TRBV6-2 or TRBV6-3; D is unclear. This CDR3 is built from 12 residues. Germline V gene data show CDR1 as MNHEY and CDR2 as SVGEGT. V was cut by 6 bases and J by 0 bases, with 5 bases left in between.